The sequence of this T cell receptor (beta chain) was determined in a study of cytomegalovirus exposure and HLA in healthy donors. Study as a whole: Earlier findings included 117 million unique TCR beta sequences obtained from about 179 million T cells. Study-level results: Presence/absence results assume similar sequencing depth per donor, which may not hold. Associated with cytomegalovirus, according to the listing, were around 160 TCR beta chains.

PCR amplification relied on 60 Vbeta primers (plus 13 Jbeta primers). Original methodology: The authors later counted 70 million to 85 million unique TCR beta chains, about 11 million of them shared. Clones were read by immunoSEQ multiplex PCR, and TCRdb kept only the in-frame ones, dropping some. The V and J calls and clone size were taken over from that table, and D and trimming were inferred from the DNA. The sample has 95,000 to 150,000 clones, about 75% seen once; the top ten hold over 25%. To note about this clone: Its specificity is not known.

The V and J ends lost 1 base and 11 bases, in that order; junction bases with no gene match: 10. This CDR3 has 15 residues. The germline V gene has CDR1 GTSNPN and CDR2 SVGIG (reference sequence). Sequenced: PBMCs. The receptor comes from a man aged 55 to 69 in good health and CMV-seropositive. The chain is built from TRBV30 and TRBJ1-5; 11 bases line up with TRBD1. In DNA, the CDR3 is TGTGCCTGGAGTGGTGGACAGGGGGCCCCAGGGGCCCAGCATTTT. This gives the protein CAWSGGQGAPGAQHF.